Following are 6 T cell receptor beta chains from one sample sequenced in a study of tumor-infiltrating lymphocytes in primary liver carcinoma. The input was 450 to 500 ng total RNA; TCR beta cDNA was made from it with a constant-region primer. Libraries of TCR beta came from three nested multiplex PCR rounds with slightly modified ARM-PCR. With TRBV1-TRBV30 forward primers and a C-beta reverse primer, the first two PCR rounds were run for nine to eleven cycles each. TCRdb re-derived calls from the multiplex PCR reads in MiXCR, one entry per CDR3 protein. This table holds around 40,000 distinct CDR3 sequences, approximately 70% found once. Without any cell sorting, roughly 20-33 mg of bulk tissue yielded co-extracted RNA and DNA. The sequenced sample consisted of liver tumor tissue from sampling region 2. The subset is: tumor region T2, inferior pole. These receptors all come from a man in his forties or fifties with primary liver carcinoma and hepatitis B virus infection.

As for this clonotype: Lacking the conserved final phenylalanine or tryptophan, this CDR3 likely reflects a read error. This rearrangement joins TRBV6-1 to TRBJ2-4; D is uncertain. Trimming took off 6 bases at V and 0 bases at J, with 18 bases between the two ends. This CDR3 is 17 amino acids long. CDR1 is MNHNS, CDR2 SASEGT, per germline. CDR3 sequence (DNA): TGTGCCAGCAGCGGAGCCTTATTTGGGGTAGCCAAAAACATTCAGTACTTA. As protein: CASSGALFGVAKNIQYL.

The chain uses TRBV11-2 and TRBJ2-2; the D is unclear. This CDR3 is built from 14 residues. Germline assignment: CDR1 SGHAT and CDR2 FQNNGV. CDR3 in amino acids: CVGSTDTDTGELFF. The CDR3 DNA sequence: TGTGTCGGCAGCACAGACACGGACACCGGGGAGCTGTTTTTT.

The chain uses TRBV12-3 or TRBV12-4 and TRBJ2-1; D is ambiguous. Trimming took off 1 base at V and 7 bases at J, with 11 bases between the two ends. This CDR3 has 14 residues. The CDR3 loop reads CASSLVRLLNEQFF. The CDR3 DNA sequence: TGTGCCAGCAGTTTAGTACGCCTCCTAAATGAGCAGTTCTTC.

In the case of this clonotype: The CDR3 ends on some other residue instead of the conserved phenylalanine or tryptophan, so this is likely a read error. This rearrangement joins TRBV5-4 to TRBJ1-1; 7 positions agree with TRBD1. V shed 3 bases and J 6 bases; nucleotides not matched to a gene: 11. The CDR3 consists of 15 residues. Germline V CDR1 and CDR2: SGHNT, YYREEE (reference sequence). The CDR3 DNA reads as TGTGCCAGCAGCTCGCGACAGGGCGGGGACGCTGAAGCTTTCTCT. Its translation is CASSSRQGGDAEAFS.

The CDR3 coding sequence is TGTGCCAGCAGCGTAGGGCACGGGGCAGAAGAGACCCAGTACTTC. Encoded protein: CASSVGHGAEETQYF. The chain has TRBV9 and TRBJ2-5; D might be TRBD1 or TRBD2, each matching 5 bases. Germline V gene lookup returns CDR1 SGDLS and CDR2 YYNGEE. The V end lost 0 bases, the J end lost 3 bases, and 12 bases lay between the germline ends. This CDR3 is 15 amino acids long.

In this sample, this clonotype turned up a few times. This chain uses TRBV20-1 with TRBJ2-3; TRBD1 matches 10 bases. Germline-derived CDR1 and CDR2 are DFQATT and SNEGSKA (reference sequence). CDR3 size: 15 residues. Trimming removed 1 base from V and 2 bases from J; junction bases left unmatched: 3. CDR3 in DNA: TGCAGTGCTAGAGGGACAGGGGGTTACACAGATACGCAGTATTTT. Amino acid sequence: CSARGTGGYTDTQYF.